The 23 T cell receptor beta chains below were found in one sample sequenced in a study of patients and donors after allogeneic stem cell transplantation. TCRdb fed the RT-PCR reads into MiXCR, producing one record per CDR3 protein. This sample has some 960,000 distinct CDR3 sequences, with roughly 17% found just once. The sequencing input was blood, either unsorted or a sorted T cell fraction (not recorded which). Receptors were obtained from a human donor who was either an allogeneic HSCT recipient or a stem cell or donor lymphocyte infusion donor (not recorded which). It is not recorded whose cells these are; they may come from a transplant donor.

This clonotype was counted a few times. The chain couples TRBV6-4 to TRBJ2-1; TRBD2 aligns across 7 bases. The CDR3 is 16 residues long. V was clipped by 1 base and J by 2 bases; unmatched bases: 5. The germline CDR1 and CDR2 sequences are MRHNA and SNTAGT. CDR3 sequence reads: CASSDWGGGTYNEQFF. The CDR3 nucleotides are TGTGCCAGCAGTGACTGGGGCGGGGGTACCTACAATGAGCAGTTCTTC.

The J gene is TRBJ2-3, the V gene TRBV12-3 or TRBV12-4; a possible D gene is TRBD2 (6 bases). V lost 6 bases and J 4 bases, leaving 14 bases between the germline ends. The CDR3 contains 14 residues. This CDR3 reads CASRPGTPADTQYF. The DNA of the CDR3 is TGTGCCAGCAGACCCGGGACTCCCGCAGATACGCAGTATTTT.

This clonotype showed up just a few times. The rearrangement links TRBV29-1 to TRBJ1-1; D is unclear. CDR3 length equals 11 residues. V was clipped by 7 bases and J by 1 base, with 7 bases between them. Germline assignment: CDR1 SQVTM and CDR2 ANQGSEA. The CDR3 sequence is CSGKGNTEAFF. The CDR3 DNA sequence: TGCAGCGGAAAAGGGAACACTGAAGCTTTCTTT.

CDR3 sequence reads: CASSFLGGRSYEQYF. The CDR3 DNA sequence: TGTGCCAGCAGCTTTTTGGGCGGGAGGTCCTACGAGCAGTACTTC. The chain has TRBV7-2 and TRBJ2-7, with 8 nucleotides matching TRBD2. Germline trimming cut 3 bases from V and 1 base from J; bases unmatched to any gene: 5. This CDR3 has 15 residues. The germline CDR1 and CDR2 sequences are SGHTA and FQGNSA.

This sequence joins TRBV12-3 or TRBV12-4 and TRBJ2-1; D unresolved. The CDR3 covers 14 residues. V lost 7 bases to trimming and J lost 3 bases, with 13 bases between them. The CDR3 region is CASTEVTRYNEQFF. The CDR3 coding sequence is TGTGCCAGCACCGAGGTGACACGCTACAATGAGCAGTTCTTC.

A few counts support this clonotype. J is TRBJ2-1 and V is TRBV7-2; 13 bases map to TRBD2. After removal of 1 base from V and 7 bases from J, the junction contained 7 bases not matched to a gene. CDR1 and CDR2 from the germline V gene are SGHTA and FQGNSA. The CDR3 loop spans 17 amino acids. The CDR3, as DNA: TGTGCCAGCAGCTTAGACGTCGGGGGACTAGCGGGGAATGAGCAGTTCTTC. It encodes CASSLDVGGLAGNEQFF.

This clonotype was observed a handful of times. The chain's CDR3 is CASSLVRESNEQFF. CDR3 nucleotide sequence: TGTGCCAGCAGCTTGGTGCGGGAGAGCAATGAGCAGTTCTTC. The J gene is TRBJ2-1, the V gene TRBV5-5; 7 bases are a match to TRBD2. Germline trimming cut 0 bases from V and 6 bases from J; bases unmatched to any gene: 3. Germline lookup yields CDR1 SGHKS and CDR2 YYEKEE (reference sequence). This CDR3 has 14 amino acids.

This clonotype was picked up a small number of times. The J gene is TRBJ2-5, the V gene TRBV27, with D perhaps being TRBD1 or TRBD2 (7 bases each). Trimming cost V 6 bases and J 5 bases, with 19 bases left between them. CDR3 length: 15 residues. Germline CDR1 is MNHEY and CDR2 is SMNVEV (reference sequence). The CDR3 spells CASSPTQGGLETQYF. CDR3 bases: TGTGCCAGCAGCCCGACCCAGGGGGGGTTGGAGACCCAGTACTTC.

The rearrangement links TRBV11-2 to TRBJ2-1; D possibly uses TRBD1 or TRBD2 (5 bases each). With 5 bases removed from V and 6 bases from J, the gap between germline ends came to 11 bases. CDR1 and CDR2 from the germline V gene are SGHAT and FQNNGV. The length of the CDR3 is 13 residues. CDR3 sequence: CASSGTSGNEQFF. In DNA form, the CDR3 reads TGTGCCAGCAGCGGGACCTCAGGCAATGAGCAGTTCTTC.

The rearrangement uses TRBV10-3 and TRBJ2-5, with TRBD2 identical over 7 bases. V trimming: 8 bases; J trimming: 2 bases; junction bases outside the gene matches: 8. CDR3 size: 14 residues. CDR1 ENHRY and CDR2 SYGVKD come from the germline V gene. As DNA, the CDR3 is TGTGCCATCTCAAGCGGGGCCTTTCAAGAGACCCAGTACTTC. Translated, it gives CAISSGAFQETQYF.

This clonotype was seen at least ten times. This chain uses TRBV2 with TRBJ1-5; perhaps TRBD1 as D (5 bases). The CDR3 is made up of 15 amino acids. Trimming left V 3 bases short and J 4 bases short, with 13 bases between. Germline V CDR1 and CDR2: SNHLY, FYNNEI. The CDR3 reads CASSDRGGNNQPQHF. In nucleotides, the CDR3 is TGTGCCAGCAGTGATAGGGGCGGAAATAATCAGCCCCAGCATTTT.

V gene TRBV30 combines with J gene TRBJ1-4; tentative D call: TRBD1 (6 bases). Per the germline V gene, CDR1 is GTSNPN and CDR2 is SVGIG (reference sequence). The ends were cut back, 2 bases at V and 4 bases at J, with 11 bases in the middle. The CDR3 totals 14 residues. Written as DNA, the CDR3 is TGTGCCTGGAGTTCGACAGGCTTTAATGAAAAACTGTTTTTT. Translating gives CAWSSTGFNEKLFF.

Many counts were recorded for this clonotype. The chain carries TRBV12-3 or TRBV12-4 and TRBJ2-7; a weak D match, TRBD2 (5 bases). V was cut by 6 bases and J by 5 bases, with 11 bases left in between. This CDR3 is built from 12 residues. In nucleotides, the CDR3 is TGTGCCAGCAGAGAACGGGGAAACGAGCAGTACTTC. Amino acid sequence: CASRERGNEQYF.

This rearrangement joins TRBV12-3 or TRBV12-4 to TRBJ1-2; maybe TRBD1 (6 bases). This CDR3 region has 14 residues. V lost 3 bases to trimming and J lost 3 bases, with 11 bases between them. CDR3 sequence reads: CASSFRAGDYGYTF. The DNA of the CDR3 is TGTGCCAGCAGTTTTCGGGCAGGGGACTATGGCTACACCTTC.

This clonotype has more than one count but fewer than ten. This sequence joins TRBV5-6 and TRBJ1-1; no definite D call. V gave up 1 base and J gave up 5 bases, with 6 bases separating them. The CDR3 has 12 residues. Germline CDR1 and CDR2: SGHDT and YYEEEE. CDR3 nucleotides: TGTGCCAGCAGCTTGACGCGTACTGAAGCTTTCTTT. It is translated as CASSLTRTEAFF.

This clonotype has just a few counts. This sequence joins TRBV5-1 and TRBJ1-1; D not resolved. The CDR3 is made up of 14 amino acids. The germline V gene encodes CDR1 SGHRS and CDR2 YFSETQ. V lost 0 bases and J lost 7, with 13 bases in between. CDR3 nucleotides: TGCGCCAGCAGCTTGGTGGTCGGGCGGAGTGAAGCTTTCTTT. This translates into CASSLVVGRSEAFF. The full variable domain, its missing parts supplied by reference TRBV5-1 and TRBJ1-1, is KAGVTQTPRYLIKTRGQQVTLSCSPISGHRSVSWYQQTPGQGLQFLFEYFSETQRNKGNFPGRFSGRQFSNSRSEMNVSTLELGDSALYLCASSLVVGRSEAFFGQGTRLTVV.

This clonotype has only a few counts. The CDR3 DNA follows: TGCGCCAGCAGCCCGGGCGGACAGTACAAACCCTGGACTGAAGCTTTCTTT. Translating gives CASSPGGQYKPWTEAFF. V is TRBV5-1 and J is TRBJ1-1; tentative D call: TRBD1 (6 bases). The CDR3 extends over 17 amino acids. Trimming took off 4 bases at V and 5 bases at J, with 24 bases between the two ends. CDR1 is SGHRS, CDR2 YFSETQ, per germline.

This clonotype was detected a few times. The chain uses TRBV6-5 and TRBJ2-3, with D possibly matching TRBD1 (7 bases). Germline values: CDR1 MNHEY, CDR2 SVGAGI. The CDR3 runs to 17 residues. Trimming stripped 4 bases from V and 0 bases from J, with 17 bases between. CDR3 coding DNA: TGTGCCAGCAGTTCTACCCTGACAGGGACTAGCACAGATACGCAGTATTTT. Translation: CASSSTLTGTSTDTQYF.

The chain employs TRBV7-9 and TRBJ1-3; D unresolved. Between the trimmed V and J ends, which lost 5 bases and 5 bases, there was a span of 7 bases. This CDR3 region has 12 residues. Germline assignment: CDR1 SEHNR and CDR2 FQNEAQ (reference sequence). The CDR3 sequence is CASSQSRNTIYF. The CDR3 DNA reads TGTGCCAGCAGCCAAAGTCGAAACACCATATATTTT.

The rearrangement links TRBV5-1 to TRBJ1-2; D is unresolved. V was trimmed by 0 bases and J by 7 bases, leaving 16 bases between them. The CDR3 runs to 15 residues. Germline values: CDR1 SGHRS, CDR2 YFSETQ. CDR3: CASSLVASGVGGYTF. The DNA for the CDR3 is TGCGCCAGCAGCTTGGTGGCCTCTGGGGTGGGTGGCTACACCTTC. Looking up the rest from reference TRBV5-1 and TRBJ1-2 gives the full variable domain: KAGVTQTPRYLIKTRGQQVTLSCSPISGHRSVSWYQQTPGQGLQFLFEYFSETQRNKGNFPGRFSGRQFSNSRSEMNVSTLELGDSALYLCASSLVASGVGGYTFGSGTRLTVV.

The chain carries TRBV27 and TRBJ2-2; D call uncertain. Germline loops: CDR1 MNHEY, CDR2 SMNVEV (reference sequence). The CDR3 runs to 15 residues. The ends were cut back, 5 bases at V and 4 bases at J, with 14 bases in the middle. In DNA, the CDR3 is TGTGCCAGCAGTCCCCGTTGGGGTTTCACCGGGGAGCTGTTTTTT. Translating gives CASSPRWGFTGELFF.

Many counts were recorded for this clonotype. Germline is not matched at one junction end, which may reflect a read error. CDR3 sequence (DNA): TGTGCCAGCAGTTTGGCGGGAGGGTCAGATACGCAGTATTTT. Protein product: CASSLAGGSDTQYF. The chain carries TRBV5-1 and TRBJ2-3, with 9 bases that match TRBD2. This CDR3 is built from 14 residues. CDR1 and CDR2 (germline): SGHRS, YFSETQ.

This clonotype was found a few times. The chain joins TRBV10-3 to TRBJ2-3; tentatively, D is TRBD1 (5 bases). V gave up 3 bases and J gave up 0 bases, with 16 bases separating them. CDR3 length: 17 amino acids. Germline CDR1 reads ENHRY; CDR2 reads SYGVKD. The CDR3 protein is CAISDFRGHLSTDTQYF. For the CDR3, the DNA is TGTGCCATCAGTGATTTCCGTGGACATTTGAGCACAGATACGCAGTATTTT.